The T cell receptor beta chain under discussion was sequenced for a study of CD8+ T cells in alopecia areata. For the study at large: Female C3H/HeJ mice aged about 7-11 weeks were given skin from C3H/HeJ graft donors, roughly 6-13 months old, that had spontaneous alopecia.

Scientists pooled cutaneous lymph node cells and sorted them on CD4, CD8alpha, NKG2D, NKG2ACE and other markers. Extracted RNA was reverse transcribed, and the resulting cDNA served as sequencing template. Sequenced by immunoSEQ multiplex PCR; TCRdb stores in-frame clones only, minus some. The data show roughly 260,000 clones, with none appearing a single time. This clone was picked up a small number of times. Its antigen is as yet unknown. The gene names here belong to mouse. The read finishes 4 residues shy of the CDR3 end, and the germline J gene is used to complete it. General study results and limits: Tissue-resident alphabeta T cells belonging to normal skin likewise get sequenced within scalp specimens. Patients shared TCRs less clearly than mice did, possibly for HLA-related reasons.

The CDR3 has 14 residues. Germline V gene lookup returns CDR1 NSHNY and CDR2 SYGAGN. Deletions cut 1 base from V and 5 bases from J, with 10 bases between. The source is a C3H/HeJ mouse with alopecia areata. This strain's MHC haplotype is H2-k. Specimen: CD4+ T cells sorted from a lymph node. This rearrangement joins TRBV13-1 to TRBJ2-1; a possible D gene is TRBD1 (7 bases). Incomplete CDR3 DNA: TGTGCCAGCAGTGATTTTAGGGGGCATGCT. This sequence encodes CASSDFRGHA. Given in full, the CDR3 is CASSDFRGHAEQFF.